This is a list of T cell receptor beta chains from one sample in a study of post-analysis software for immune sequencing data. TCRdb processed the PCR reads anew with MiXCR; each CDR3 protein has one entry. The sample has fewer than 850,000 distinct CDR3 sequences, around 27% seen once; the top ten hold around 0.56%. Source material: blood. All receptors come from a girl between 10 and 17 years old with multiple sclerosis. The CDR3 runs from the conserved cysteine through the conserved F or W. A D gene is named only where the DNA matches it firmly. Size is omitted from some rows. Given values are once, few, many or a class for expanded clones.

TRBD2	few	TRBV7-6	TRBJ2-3	TGTGCCAGCAGCTCTGGGGCTAGCGGGGGGCCGGTGACAGATACGCAGTATTTT	CASSSGASGGPVTDTQYF
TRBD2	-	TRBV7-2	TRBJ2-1	TGTGCCAGCAGCCGAACTAGCGGGGGGGTGAATGAGCAGTTCTTC	CASSRTSGGVNEQFF
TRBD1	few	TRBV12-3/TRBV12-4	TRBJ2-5	TGTGCCAGCAGTCCGACAGGGTTGGAGACCCAGTACTTC	CASSPTGLETQYF
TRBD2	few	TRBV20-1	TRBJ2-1	TGCAGTGCTGGGGACTTTTTAAGCGGGGGTGAGCAGTTCTTC	CSAGDFLSGGEQFF
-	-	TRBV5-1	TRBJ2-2	TGCGCCAGCAGAGGGGAACTCGAGAACACCGGGGAGCTGTTTTTT	CASRGELENTGELFF
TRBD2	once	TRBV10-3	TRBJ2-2	TGTGCCATCAGTGGCGGGAGGATCACCGGGGAGCTGTTTTTT	CAISGGRITGELFF
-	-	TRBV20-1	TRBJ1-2	TGCAGTGCTAATAGCGACACCCTAAGAGCTAACTATGGCTACACCTTC	CSANSDTLRANYGYTF
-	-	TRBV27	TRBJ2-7	TGTGCCACGATTCGGGGATACGAGCAGTACTTC	CATIRGYEQYF
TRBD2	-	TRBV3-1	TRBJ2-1	TGTGCCAGCAGCAAAAGACTAGCGGGGATGGGGCACAATGAGCAGTTCTTC	CASSKRLAGMGHNEQFF
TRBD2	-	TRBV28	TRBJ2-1	TGTGCCAGCAGCTCACTAGCGGGCGATGAGCAGTTCTTC	CASSSLAGDEQFF
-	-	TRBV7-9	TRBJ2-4	TGTGCCAGCAGCCCCATCGGGACGGGTAATGAGCAGTACTTC	CASSPIGTGNEQYF
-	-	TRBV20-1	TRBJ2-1	TGCAGTGCTAGCCGCGCGAGAGGGGAGCAGTTCTTC	CSASRARGEQFF
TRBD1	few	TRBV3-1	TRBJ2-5	TGTGCCAGCAGCCAAGGGGACAGGGGTTGGGAGACCCAGTACTTC	CASSQGDRGWETQYF
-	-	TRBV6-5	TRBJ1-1	TGTGCCAGCCAACCGTGGAGGGCATTACGTTCTGAAGCTTTCTTT	CASQPWRALRSEAFF
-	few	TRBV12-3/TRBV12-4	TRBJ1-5	TGTGCCAGCAGTTTATCCGGAGAGCAGCCCCAGCATTTT	CASSLSGEQPQHF
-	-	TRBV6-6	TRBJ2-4	TGTGCCAGCAGCCCCCCGCTGGAGGCCAAAAACATTCAGTACTTC	CASSPPLEAKNIQYF
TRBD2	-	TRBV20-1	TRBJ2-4	TGCAGTGCTGGACTAGCGGTCACGCTAGCCAAAAACATTCAGTACTTC	CSAGLAVTLAKNIQYF
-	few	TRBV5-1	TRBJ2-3	TGCGCCAGCAGCGCCGGACACCGCACAGATACGCAGTATTTT	CASSAGHRTDTQYF
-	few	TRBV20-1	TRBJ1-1	TGCAGTGCTGGGGGTCTGGAAGCTTTCTTT	CSAGGLEAFF
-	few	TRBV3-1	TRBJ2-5	TGTGCCAGCAGCCAAGGGAACAGAGAAGAGACCCAGTACTTC	CASSQGNREETQYF
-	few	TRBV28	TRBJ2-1	TGTGCCAGCAGTCCACCTAGGTCAGGGGAGCAGTTCTTC	CASSPPRSGEQFF
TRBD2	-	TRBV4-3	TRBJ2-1	TGCGCCAGCAGCCAAGAAGCGGGAGAAGTCTACAATGAGCAGTTCTTC	CASSQEAGEVYNEQFF
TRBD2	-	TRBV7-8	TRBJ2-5	TGTGCCAGCGGCCCCCGGAAAACTAGCGGGGAAGAGACCCAGTACTTC	CASGPRKTSGEETQYF
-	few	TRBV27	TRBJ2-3	TGTGCCAGCAGTTTATTTCGGTACACAGATACGCAGTATTTT	CASSLFRYTDTQYF
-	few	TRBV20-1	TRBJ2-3	TGCAGTGGGGGCGGGCTCACAGATACGCAGTATTTT	CSGGGLTDTQYF
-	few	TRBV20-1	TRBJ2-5	TGCAGTGCTAGACGCCGAGAGACCCAGTACTTC	CSARRRETQYF
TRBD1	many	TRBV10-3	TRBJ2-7	TGTGCCGCCAGGGAGCCGGGACAGGGGTACGAGCAGTACTTC	CAAREPGQGYEQYF
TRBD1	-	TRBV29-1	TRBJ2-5	TGCAGCGTTGAAACCGGGACAGGGGGAGAGACCCAGTACTTC	CSVETGTGGETQYF
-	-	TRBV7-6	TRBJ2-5	TGTGCCAGCAGCCAAACCGTTCGGGATAATGAGCAGTACTTC	CASSQTVRDNEQYF
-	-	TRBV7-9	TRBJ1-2	TGTGCCAGCAGCGGCGGACAGAAGATTAACTATGGCTACACCTTC	CASSGGQKINYGYTF
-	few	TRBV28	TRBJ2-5	TGTGCCAGCAGTCTACTGACGGACGAGGAGACCCAGTACTTC	CASSLLTDEETQYF
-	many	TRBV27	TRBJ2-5	TGTGCCAGCAGTCAGAGGGCAGAGACCCAGTACTTC	CASSQRAETQYF
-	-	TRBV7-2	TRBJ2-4	TGTGCCAGCAGCCCCCCCGGGTCCCAGTACAAAAACATTCAGTACTTC	CASSPPGSQYKNIQYF
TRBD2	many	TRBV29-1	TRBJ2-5	TGCAGCGTTGCGGGGGGGCCTCAAGAGACCCAGTACTTC	CSVAGGPQETQYF
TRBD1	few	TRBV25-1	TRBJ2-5	TGTGCCAGCAGTCCGGGACAGGGCTGGGGCCAAGAGACCCAGTACTTC	CASSPGQGWGQETQYF
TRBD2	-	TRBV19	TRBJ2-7	TGTGCCAGTAGTGTGACTAGCGGGACCTACGAGCAGTACTTC	CASSVTSGTYEQYF
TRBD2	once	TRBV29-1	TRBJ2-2	TGCAGCGTTGAAGGGACTAGGACTAGCGGGAGGAGCGCCACCGGGGAGCGGTTTTTT	CSVEGTRTSGRSATGERFF
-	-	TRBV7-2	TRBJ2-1	TGTGCCAGCTCACCACGAACGGGCTCCTACAATGAGCAGTTCTTC	CASSPRTGSYNEQFF
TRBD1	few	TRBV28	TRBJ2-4	TGTGCCAGCAGTTTTCTACAGGGGCTGAAAAACATTCAGTACTTC	CASSFLQGLKNIQYF
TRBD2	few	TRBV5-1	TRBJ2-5	TGCGCCAGCAGACTAGCGGACATCCAAGAGACCCAGTACTTC	CASRLADIQETQYF
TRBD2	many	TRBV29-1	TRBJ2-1	TGCAGCGTTTCCCTACCTAGCGGGATCTACAATGAGCAGTTCTTC	CSVSLPSGIYNEQFF
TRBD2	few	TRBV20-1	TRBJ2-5	TGCAGTGCTAGAGGACTAGCCGGGAGTCAGACCCAGTACTTC	CSARGLAGSQTQYF
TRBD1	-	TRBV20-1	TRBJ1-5	TGCAGTGCTAGAAGACAGGGTTCGGAGCCCCAGCATTTT	CSARRQGSEPQHF
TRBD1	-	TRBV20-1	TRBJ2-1	TGCAGTGCTAGGGACAGGGTAGCCTACAATGAGCAGTTCTTC	CSARDRVAYNEQFF
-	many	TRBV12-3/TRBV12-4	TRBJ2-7	TGTGCCAGCAAGGACCCAGGACCATACGAGCAGTACTTC	CASKDPGPYEQYF
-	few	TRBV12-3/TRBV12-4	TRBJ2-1	TGTGCCAGCAGTTTAGGGTCACCGAGCTCCTACAATGAGCAGTTCTTC	CASSLGSPSSYNEQFF
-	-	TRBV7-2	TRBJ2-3	TGTGCCAGCAGCTTAGAGACAGGCCCAGGCTCAGATACGCAGTATTTT	CASSLETGPGSDTQYF
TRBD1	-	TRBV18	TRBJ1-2	TGTGCCAGCTCACGCACCCTGACCGGGACAGGGGAGGCCTATGGCTACACCTTC	CASSRTLTGTGEAYGYTF
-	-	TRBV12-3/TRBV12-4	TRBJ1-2	TGTGCCAGCAGTTTAGATGATTCTAACTATGGCTACACCTTC	CASSLDDSNYGYTF
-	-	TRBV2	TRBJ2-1	TGTGCCAGCAGTGTGGATGCTGCCGTGGGAAATGAGCAGTTCTTC	CASSVDAAVGNEQFF
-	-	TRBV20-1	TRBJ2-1	TGCAGTCGCGCGGACATGGGCGGCATTGAGCAGTTCTTC	CSRADMGGIEQFF
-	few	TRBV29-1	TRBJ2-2	TGCAGCGTTGGTTCGGCAGTTTCGAACACCGGGGAGCTGTTTTTT	CSVGSAVSNTGELFF
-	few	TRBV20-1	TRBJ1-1	TGCAGTGCTAAGAGGACTGAAGCTTTCTTT	CSAKRTEAFF